This TCR beta chain was documented in a study of T-cell memory formation after mild COVID-19. CDR3 length equals 14 residues. Germline CDR1 and CDR2: DFQATT and SNEGSKA (reference sequence). V shed 6 bases, J shed 5 bases, and the junction held 8 bases outside the gene matches. Each CDR3 protein gets one entry after TCRdb re-called the 5' RACE reads with MiXCR. This table holds over 150,000 distinct CDR3 sequences, roughly 23% found once. The receptor comes from an adult woman who had mild COVID-19 (a few samples of this study predate the infection). Cell type and time point are not known. Sequencing was carried out using PBMCs or a T cell subset sorted from them (not recorded which). J is TRBJ1-1 and V is TRBV20-1; 11 bases are a match to TRBD1. CDR3 sequence (DNA): TGCAGTGCCCTAAACCGGGACAGGGGGACTGAAGCTTTCTTT. Translated, it gives CSALNRDRGTEAFF.